Below, one TCR beta chain is given with its context. A single record per CDR3 protein comes from TCRdb applying MiXCR to the RT-PCR reads. The data show about 210,000 distinct CDR3 sequences, roughly 38% seen once. The data are from a study of patients and donors after allogeneic stem cell transplantation. Looked up from germline, CDR1 is MNHNY and CDR2 is SVGAGI (reference sequence). The V segment lost 2 bases and the J segment 4 bases; nucleotides outside the gene matches: 12. This CDR3 region has 18 residues. The V and J genes are TRBV6-6 and TRBJ1-5; 9 positions match TRBD1. The clonotype originates from a human donor who was either an allogeneic HSCT recipient or a stem cell or donor lymphocyte infusion donor (not recorded which). It is not recorded whose cells these are; they may come from a transplant donor. The sequenced material came from blood, either unsorted or a sorted T cell fraction (not recorded which). CDR3 residues: CASSYPRRSGQGNQPQHF. In DNA, the CDR3 is TGTGCCAGCAGTTACCCGAGAAGGTCGGGACAGGGAAATCAGCCCCAGCATTTT.